This T cell receptor (beta chain) appears in the sequencing data of a study of a mutant IDH1 vaccine in newly diagnosed glioma. Study-level background: Antecedent treatment encompassed radiotherapy, temozolomide, or their combination; the majority received both.

Time point in this sample: week 23, last vaccination. In every dose of vaccine, 300 ug of mutant IDH1 20-mer peptide was given alongside topical imiquimod. The CDR3 covers 15 residues. Trimming cost V 4 bases and J 12 bases, with 23 bases left between them. Germline V gene sequence: CDR1 SGHDT, CDR2 YYEEEE. Clones were sequenced by immunoSEQ multiplex PCR, and TCRdb holds only the in-frame ones, with some missing. The table has roughly 74,000 clones, more than 70% seen once. Comments on this clone: Its cognate antigen is unknown.

The sample here was PBMCs, taken from a glioma patient whose treatment included an IDH1 peptide vaccine. The chain employs TRBV5-6 and TRBJ2-1, with D possibly being TRBD1 (6 bases). The source is a woman in her 50s with glioma. The CDR3 sequence: CASSPGWGPPGVQFF. CDR3 nucleotides: TGTGCCAGCAGCCCCGGCTGGGGGCCGCCTGGCGTGCAGTTCTTC.